Following are 19 T cell receptor beta chains from one sample sequenced in a study of blood T cell repertoires in COVID-19. Clones were read by immunoSEQ multiplex PCR, and TCRdb kept only the in-frame ones, dropping some. The repertoire holds approximately 280,000 clones, with more than 85% as singletons. Sequences were obtained from peripheral blood. Receptor source: a man aged 40-49 years with acute or convalescent COVID-19.

The V and J genes are TRBV11-2 and TRBJ1-2; 7 nucleotides agree with TRBD1. V trimming: 5 bases; J trimming: 8 bases; junction bases outside the gene matches: 8. This CDR3 has 13 amino acids. CDR1 and CDR2 (germline): SGHAT, FQNNGV. CDR3 loop: CASSVGQGGGYTF. The CDR3 DNA sequence: TGTGCCAGCAGCGTCGGGCAGGGGGGAGGCTACACCTTC.

This rearrangement joins TRBV27 to TRBJ2-1, with a possible D match to TRBD1 (5 bases). Trimming pared 1 base from V and 2 bases from J, leaving 12 bases between. Looked up from germline, CDR1 is MNHEY and CDR2 is SMNVEV (reference sequence). The CDR3 is 16 amino acids. CDR3 sequence: CASSLFEPTAYNEQFF. Here the CDR3 DNA reads TGTGCCAGCAGTTTATTCGAGCCGACAGCCTACAATGAGCAGTTCTTC.

The chain is built from TRBV4-1 and TRBJ2-4; TRBD2 aligns across 8 bases. The trim removed 1 base at V and 7 bases at J, leaving 12 bases unmatched. This CDR3 is built from 17 residues. In germline, CDR1 is MGHRA, CDR2 YSYEKL. The CDR3 DNA follows: TGCGCCAGCAGCCAAGTCCTCCGGGGGGGACAAGGGAACATTCAGTACTTC. Encoded protein: CASSQVLRGGQGNIQYF.

DNA for the CDR3: TGTGCCAGCAGCTTAGGTTTACCAGGTTATAATTCACCCCTCCACTTT. Translation gives CASSLGLPGYNSPLHF. The chain combines TRBV7-9 with TRBJ1-6; the D is unclear. The germline V and J ends were trimmed by 1 base and 4 bases, with 11 bases remaining between them. The V gene's germline CDR1 is SEHNR and CDR2 FQNEAQ (reference sequence). The length of the CDR3 is 16 residues. Filled out from reference TRBV7-9 and TRBJ1-6, the complete variable domain reads DTGVSQNPRHKITKRGQNVTFRCDPISEHNRLYWYRQTLGQGPEFLTYFQNEAQLEKSRLLSDRFSAERPKGSFSTLEIQRTEQGDSAMYLCASSLGLPGYNSPLHFGNGTRLTVT.

The V gene is TRBV7-7, the J gene TRBJ2-5; TRBD1 is a possible D gene (6 bases). This CDR3 has 14 residues. Trimming took 5 bases from V and 5 from J, leaving 15 bases between them. Germline CDR1 is SSHAT and CDR2 is FNYEAQ (reference sequence). The CDR3 here is CASSLDTGLETQYF. The CDR3 region has the DNA TGTGCCAGCAGCCTAGATACAGGGCTGGAGACCCAGTACTTC.

This chain joins TRBV5-5 and TRBJ1-5; D is ambiguous. V lost 1 base, J lost 7 bases, and 12 bases lay in between. In germline, CDR1 is SGHKS, CDR2 YYEKEE (reference sequence). CDR3 length equals 14 residues. The CDR3 sequence: CASSLIVGGQPQHF. CDR3 nucleotides: TGTGCCAGCAGCTTGATCGTTGGAGGACAGCCCCAGCATTTT.

The chain recombines TRBV6-5 with TRBJ2-1; maybe TRBD2 (6 bases). V was pared by 2 bases and J by 7 bases, with 12 bases between. Germline V gene lookup returns CDR1 MNHEY and CDR2 SVGAGI. The CDR3 runs 14 residues. The CDR3: CASSYAGFDNEQFF. CDR3 DNA sequence: TGTGCCAGCAGTTACGCGGGGTTCGATAATGAGCAGTTCTTC.

The chain recombines TRBV9 with TRBJ1-1; 11 bases align to TRBD1. Per the germline V gene, CDR1 is SGDLS and CDR2 is YYNGEE. J gave up 6 bases and V 3 bases, and 7 bases lay outside the gene matches. The CDR3 runs to 15 residues. The CDR3 DNA is TGTGCCAGCAGCGCCCGGGGACAGGGGGGCCCTGAAGCTTTCTTT. It encodes CASSARGQGGPEAFF.

This chain connects TRBV5-4 to TRBJ2-1; no clear D gene. Germline CDR1 SGHNT, CDR2 YYREEE (reference sequence). CDR3 length equals 14 residues. The ends were cut back, 4 bases at V and 4 bases at J, with 12 bases in the middle. CDR3 DNA sequence: TGTGCCAGCAGCGAGACTTCGGCTTACAATGAGCAGTTCTTC. This sequence encodes CASSETSAYNEQFF.

This clone was counted a single time. V gene TRBV5-1 combines with J gene TRBJ1-6; D gene ambiguous. There are 15 residues in the CDR3. V lost 4 bases, J lost 10 bases, and 18 bases lay in between. Germline lookup yields CDR1 SGHRS and CDR2 YFSETQ. CDR3: CASSPETREGSPLHF. The CDR3, as DNA: TGCGCCAGCAGCCCGGAAACCCGGGAAGGATCACCCCTCCACTTT.

The rearrangement joins TRBV5-1 to TRBJ1-1, with a tentative D call TRBD1 (5 bases). Trimming stripped 3 bases from V and 1 base from J, with 10 bases between. This CDR3 is built from 14 residues. CDR1 and CDR2 (germline): SGHRS, YFSETQ. DNA for the CDR3: TGCGCCAGCAGCTCTGACAGATGGAACACTGAAGCTTTCTTT. It codes for CASSSDRWNTEAFF.

J is TRBJ1-6 and V is TRBV30; D perhaps matches TRBD1 (6 bases). V was trimmed by 0 bases and J by 7 bases, leaving 10 bases between them. The germline gives CDR1 GTSNPN, CDR2 SVGIG (reference sequence). CDR3 length equals 14 residues. The CDR3 DNA is TGTGCCTGGAGTGTAGGGGGTTGGAATTCACCCCTCCACTTT. It yields the protein CAWSVGGWNSPLHF.

The V call is TRBV12-3 or TRBV12-4, the J call TRBJ1-1; TRBD1 matches 10 bases. The CDR3 has 13 amino acids. V lost 3 bases to trimming and J lost 9 bases; unmatched junction nucleotides: 4. CDR3 loop: CASSFGTGDKAFF. The DNA of the CDR3 is TGTGCCAGCAGTTTCGGGACAGGGGATAAAGCTTTCTTT.

The CDR3: CASSFGTNEQYF. The CDR3 bases are TGTGCCAGCAGTTTTGGGACAAACGAGCAGTACTTC. This rearrangement joins TRBV6-6 to TRBJ2-7, with TRBD1 as a possible D gene (6 bases). Germline V gene lookup returns CDR1 MNHNY and CDR2 SVGAGI (reference sequence). V lost 4 bases and J 5 bases, leaving 9 bases between the germline ends. This CDR3 is 12 amino acids long.

V usage is TRBV24-1 and J usage is TRBJ2-2; TRBD1 matches 11 bases. In germline, CDR1 is KGHDR, CDR2 SFDVKD. The J segment lost 6 bases and the V segment lost 3 bases, leaving 5 bases of the junction unmatched. The CDR3 sequence is 16 residues long. Here the CDR3 DNA reads TGTGCCACCAGTGATCCTCGGACAGGGGGCGCCGGGGAGCTGTTTTTT. Encoded protein: CATSDPRTGGAGELFF.

The J gene is TRBJ1-6, the V gene TRBV9, with D possibly matching TRBD1 (6 bases). Germline values: CDR1 SGDLS, CDR2 YYNGEE. This CDR3 has 17 residues. V lost 3 bases and J lost 7, with 20 bases in between. CDR3 protein: CASSATPLGQRNSPLHF. CDR3 nucleotides: TGTGCCAGCAGCGCGACCCCTCTCGGACAGAGGAATTCACCCCTCCACTTT.

V is TRBV5-6 and J is TRBJ1-5, with 9 bases lining up with TRBD1. The trim removed 3 bases at V and 6 bases at J, leaving 4 bases unmatched. The CDR3 extends over 14 amino acids. Germline CDR1 and CDR2: SGHDT and YYEEEE. CDR3 amino acids: CASSSGTGPQPQHF. The DNA for the CDR3 is TGTGCCAGCAGCTCCGGGACAGGGCCTCAGCCCCAGCATTTT.

The table lists this clone with a count of one. This sequence joins TRBV11-2 and TRBJ1-2; D possibly corresponds to TRBD1 (6 bases). V shed 3 bases and J shed 6 bases, with 8 bases lying between them. The length of the CDR3 is 12 residues. Germline V gene sequence: CDR1 SGHAT, CDR2 FQNNGV. The CDR3 loop reads CASSFRGNGYTF. CDR3 DNA sequence: TGTGCCAGCAGCTTTAGGGGGAATGGCTACACCTTC.

The chain recombines TRBV11-3 with TRBJ2-3, with 8 bases identical to TRBD1. Trimming at V came to 1 base and at J to 4 bases, leaving 7 bases not matched to a gene. CDR1 is SGHNT, CDR2 YENEEA, per germline. The length of the CDR3 is 16 residues. CDR3 in amino acids: CASSLGQGAGADTQYF. As DNA, the CDR3 is TGTGCCAGCAGCTTAGGGCAGGGGGCCGGCGCAGATACGCAGTATTTT. Filled out from reference TRBV11-3 and TRBJ2-3, the complete variable domain reads EAGVVQSPRYKIIEKKQPVAFWCNPISGHNTLYWYLQNLGQGPELLIRYENEEAVDDSQLPKDRFSAERLKGVDSTLKIQPAELGDSAVYLCASSLGQGAGADTQYFGPGTRLTVL.